This TCR beta chain was retrieved from a study of CD8+CD57+ T cells in acquired aplastic anemia (dated by TCRdb to between 2018 and 2020). Broadly, across the study: On average, sorted CD4+ and CD8+ cells yielded 2.5 to 3.5 ug of extracted DNA, with a range of roughly 0.19 to 27.4 ug. For healthy donor samples, the average read count was about 10.8 million for CD4+ cells and roughly 12 million for CD8+ cells. On the study overall, not on this receptor specifically: Between patients and healthy controls, no significant difference in CD8+ Simpson's diversity was found (P=0.060). Some 30 CD8+ CDR3 sequences were shared between patients and controls but appeared highly expressed in patients and within their immunodominant clones.

The CDR3 measures 11 amino acids from cysteine to phenylalanine. The kept DNA is CDR3 alone, 33 bases in frame from the first base. From a lookup of the germline V gene (reference sequence), CDR1 and CDR2 are DFQATT and SNEGSKA. Trimming takes 3 bases from V and 10 bases from J, and the germline ends sit 7 bases apart. Profiling of TCR beta VDJ combinations and CDR3 sequences used genomic DNA as the template. An Illumina HiSeq 2000 was used for TCR repertoire sequencing. Per the original workflow: TRBV/TRBJ rearrangement plots, CDR3 size and DJ length profiles, and Simpson's diversity index were used to evaluate the repertoires. Whichever DNA sequence was most abundant in the deep sequencing data was defined as the immunodominant clone. CDR3 amino acid sequences were checked for sharing across subjects and were also compared against the VDJdb database and published repertoires. Using fastp at Q25 and MiXCR, TCRdb reprocessed the public reads and kept productive beta chains. Entries that share a CDR3 protein sequence are merged under the most common genes and DNA. TCRdb assigned the V and J calls; the authors' analysis was not used. The sample data list around 64,000 distinct CDR3 sequences, and 50% to 70% of these were observed just once. Jointly, the top ten make up roughly 2.5% of the sample.

Concerning this clonotype itself: Its cognate antigen has yet to be identified. One base away there is no much larger clone; base qualities are not given.

In the study, sorted CD4+ and CD8+ blood T cells from patients with severe aplastic anemia and from healthy subjects underwent deep sequencing of TCR repertoires. Ficoll-Paque density gradient centrifugation was used to isolate peripheral blood mononuclear cells. Before DNA extraction, CD4+ and CD8+ T cells were sorted with FACS or magnetic beads. The receptor chain draws on TRBV20-1 and TRBJ2-6; the D call is tentative, TRBD1 or TRBD2, as each matches 5 bases. Specimen: sorted CD4+, CD8+, or CD8+CD57+ T cells (not recorded which) from PBMCs. This TCR came from a human donor in good health, serving as a control. The CDR3 protein is CSASGGNVLTF. The DNA sequence is as follows: TGCAGTGCTAGTGGGGGTAACGTCCTGACTTTC.